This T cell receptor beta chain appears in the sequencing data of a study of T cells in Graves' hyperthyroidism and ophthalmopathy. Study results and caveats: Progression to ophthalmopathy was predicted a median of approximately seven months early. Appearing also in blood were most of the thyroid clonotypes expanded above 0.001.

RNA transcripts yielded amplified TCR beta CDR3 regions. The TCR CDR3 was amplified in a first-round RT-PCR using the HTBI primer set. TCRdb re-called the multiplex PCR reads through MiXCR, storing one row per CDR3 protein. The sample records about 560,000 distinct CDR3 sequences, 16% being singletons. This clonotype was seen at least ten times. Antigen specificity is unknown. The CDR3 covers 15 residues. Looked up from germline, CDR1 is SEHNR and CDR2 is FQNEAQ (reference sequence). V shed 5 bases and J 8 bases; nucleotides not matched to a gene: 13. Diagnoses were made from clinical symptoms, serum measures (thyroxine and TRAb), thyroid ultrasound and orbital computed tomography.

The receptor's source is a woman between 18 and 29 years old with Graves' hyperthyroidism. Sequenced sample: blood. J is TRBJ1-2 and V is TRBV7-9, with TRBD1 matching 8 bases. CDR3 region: CASSAAATGEWGYTF. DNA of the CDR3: TGTGCCAGCAGCGCGGCTGCGACAGGGGAGTGGGGCTACACCTTC.